The next 20 T cell receptor beta chains were all read from a single sample in a study of sequential checkpoint blockade in melanoma. Regarding treatment: randomized to nivolumab then ipilimumab (arm A) or the reverse (arm B). The protocol was immunoSEQ multiplex PCR, while the TCRdb copy is restricted to in-frame clones and leaves out a portion. Among some 17,000 clones listed, over 60% were seen once. Sequences were derived from CD8+ T cells sorted from blood (inferred from file names), sampled from a patient given nivolumab and ipilimumab in sequence. The receptor set was obtained from a human donor with melanoma.

The J gene is TRBJ2-5, the V gene TRBV5-4; 9 bases fit TRBD2. J lost 3 bases, V lost 4 bases, and 10 bases had no gene match. The CDR3 is 16 amino acids. Germline CDR1 SGHNT, CDR2 YYREEE (reference sequence). CDR3 in DNA: TGTGCCAGCAGCAACGGCGGGCGGGGGGGCAAAGAGACCCAGTACTTC. It yields the protein CASSNGGRGGKETQYF.

The chain couples TRBV7-9 to TRBJ1-1; D unclear. The CDR3 is made up of 14 amino acids. V was shortened by 5 bases and J by 5 bases, with 15 bases between the two germline ends. Germline loops: CDR1 SEHNR, CDR2 FQNEAQ (reference sequence). The CDR3 nucleotides read TGTGCCAGCAGCCCACGGAACGGGGAGACTGAAGCTTTCTTT. Its translation: CASSPRNGETEAFF.

The gene calls are TRBV2 and TRBJ2-4; maybe TRBD2 (7 bases). Trimming removed 11 bases from V and 5 bases from J, with 25 bases in between. Germline-derived CDR1 and CDR2 are SNHLY and FYNNEI. The CDR3 spans 16 residues. DNA for the CDR3: TGTGCCTGCGGCCTCGGGGGGCTGAACTACCAAAACATTCAGTACTTC. As protein: CACGLGGLNYQNIQYF.

Sample share makes this clone medium-sized. The V and J genes are TRBV4-3 and TRBJ1-2; D is unclear. The CDR3 runs 16 residues. V was shortened by 0 bases and J by 6 bases, with 17 bases between the two germline ends. The germline V gene has CDR1 LGHNA and CDR2 YSLEER. This chain's CDR3 is CASSQDGRAVSNGYTF. The CDR3 DNA sequence: TGCGCCAGCAGCCAAGATGGCCGTGCGGTCTCGAATGGCTACACCTTC.

The rearrangement uses TRBV7-3 and TRBJ2-7, with D perhaps matching TRBD1 (6 bases). Germline V CDR1 and CDR2: SGHTA, FQGTGA. V was shortened by 5 bases and J by 5 bases, with 25 bases between the two germline ends. The CDR3 spans 17 residues. CDR3 protein: CASSPAPPGHEDHEQYF. CDR3 coding DNA: TGTGCCAGCAGCCCCGCACCCCCGGGACACGAGGACCACGAGCAGTACTTC.

This clone was observed a few times. One end of the junction fails to match germline, which may point to a read error. This chain links TRBV7-9 with TRBJ2-1; D might be TRBD2 (5 bases). The CDR3 loop spans 15 amino acids. Germline V gene sequence: CDR1 SEHNR, CDR2 FQNEAQ (reference sequence). CDR3 sequence: CASSVAGSAAGEQFF. The DNA of the CDR3 is TGTGCCAGCAGCGTAGCCGGTAGCGCGGCCGGTGAGCAGTTCTTC.

This clone showed up just a few times. Since a much larger clone is just one base distant, this may be a read error. The same CDR3 is also encoded by other DNA sequences in this sample. This chain links TRBV4-1 with TRBJ2-3; TRBD2 aligns across 11 bases. The CDR3 extends over 15 amino acids. CDR1 is MGHRA, CDR2 YSYEKL, per germline. V lost 1 base to trimming and J lost 5 bases; unmatched junction nucleotides: 2. CDR3 in amino acids: CASSQGLAGLDTQYF. The CDR3 bases are TGCGCCAGCAGCCAAGGACTAGCGGGGCTAGATACGCAGTATTTT.

This clone is large by share. The CDR3 reads CASSLTSGANNEQFF. In DNA form, the CDR3 reads TGTGCCAGCAGCTTAACCAGCGGGGCTAACAATGAGCAGTTCTTC. The chain links TRBV7-3 to TRBJ2-1; 7 positions match TRBD2. This CDR3 has 15 residues. CDR1 and CDR2 from the germline V gene are SGHTA and FQGTGA. The ends lost 0 bases at V and 5 bases at J; junction bases unmatched: 4. The full variable domain, with the rest looked up from reference TRBV7-3 and TRBJ2-1, is GAGVSQTPSNKVTEKGKYVELRCDPISGHTALYWYRQSLGQGPEFLIYFQGTGAADDSGLPNDRFFAVRPEGSVSTLKIQRTERGDSAVYLCASSLTSGANNEQFFGPGTRLTVL.

This sequence joins TRBV6-4 and TRBJ2-1, with D perhaps TRBD2 (6 bases). The CDR3 has 15 residues. The V gene lost 4 bases and the J gene lost 0 bases, with 10 bases spanning the gap. Germline CDR1 MRHNA, CDR2 SNTAGT. CDR3 protein: CASSAGGISYNEQFF. CDR3 in DNA: TGTGCCAGCAGTGCCGGGGGTATCTCCTACAATGAGCAGTTCTTC.

The CDR3 DNA reads as TGTGCCACCAGCAGAGAGGGACAGGGTAATGAAAAACTGTTTTTT. Its translation is CATSREGQGNEKLFF. The chain employs TRBV15 and TRBJ1-4, with TRBD1 identical over 9 bases. V lost 0 bases to trimming and J lost 4 bases; unmatched junction nucleotides: 0. Germline V CDR1 and CDR2: LNHNV, YYDKDF (reference sequence). The CDR3 is made up of 15 amino acids.

The chain recombines TRBV5-1 with TRBJ2-7; TRBD1 agrees at 12 bases. The junction had 5 bases not matched to a gene; V was cut back by 2 bases and J by 5 bases. Germline V gene sequence: CDR1 SGHRS, CDR2 YFSETQ. The CDR3 extends over 15 amino acids. The CDR3 sequence is CASSFGTGGINEQYF. The CDR3 nucleotides read TGCGCCAGCAGCTTCGGGACAGGGGGCATTAACGAGCAGTACTTC.

This clone was observed a few times. This chain connects TRBV28 to TRBJ2-7; 10 positions agree with TRBD2. Germline V gene sequence: CDR1 MDHEN, CDR2 SYDVKM. CDR3 length: 14 residues. The J segment lost 6 bases and the V segment lost 5 bases, leaving 7 bases of the junction unmatched. The CDR3 region is CASSPTGTSAEQYV. DNA for the CDR3: TGTGCCAGCAGTCCCACCGGGACTAGCGCCGAGCAGTACGTC.

The chain links TRBV6-6 to TRBJ2-5; tentative D call: TRBD2 (6 bases). There are 12 residues in the CDR3. CDR1 is MNHNY and CDR2 is SVGAGI in the germline V gene (reference sequence). Trimming stripped 6 bases from V and 13 bases from J, with 18 bases between. CDR3 protein: CASSTGGRQGYF. Written as DNA, the CDR3 is TGTGCCAGCAGCACCGGGGGACGGCAAGGGTACTTC.

The rearrangement uses TRBV4-3 and TRBJ2-7; TRBD2 aligns across 7 bases. Germline assignment: CDR1 LGHNA and CDR2 YSLEER. The CDR3 runs 16 residues. V trimming: 1 base; J trimming: 2 bases; junction bases outside the gene matches: 8. CDR3 sequence reads: CASSQVWGGAAYEQYF. As DNA, the CDR3 is TGCGCCAGCAGCCAAGTGTGGGGGGGAGCGGCCTACGAGCAGTACTTC.

The rearrangement links TRBV4-1 to TRBJ2-1, with D perhaps TRBD1 (5 bases). Germline V gene sequence: CDR1 MGHRA, CDR2 YSYEKL. V lost 3 bases and J lost 4, with 13 bases in between. This CDR3 comprises 15 residues. In nucleotides, the CDR3 is TGCGCCAGCAGCCACGATAGGGGATTTTACAATGAGCAGTTCTTC. Translated, it gives CASSHDRGFYNEQFF.

The chain couples TRBV7-9 to TRBJ2-7, with no clear D. Germline CDR1 is SEHNR and CDR2 is FQNEAQ (reference sequence). The V end was cut by 4 bases, the J end by 3 bases, with 7 bases between. This CDR3 contains 12 residues. DNA for the CDR3: TGTGCCAGCAGCTCGGTCATCTACGAGCAGTACTTC. Residues: CASSSVIYEQYF.

This clone was seen just once. The CDR3 loop reads CASSASRTGLSYEQYF. The CDR3 DNA sequence: TGTGCCAGCAGCGCCAGCCGGACAGGCCTCTCCTACGAGCAGTACTTC. V and J are TRBV5-6 and TRBJ2-7, with 7 bases lining up with TRBD1. After removal of 4 bases from V and 0 bases from J, the junction contained 10 bases not matched to a gene. CDR1 and CDR2 (germline): SGHDT, YYEEEE. This CDR3 region has 16 residues.

The V gene is TRBV27, the J gene TRBJ1-2, with 8 bases identical to TRBD1. Germline V gene sequence: CDR1 MNHEY, CDR2 SMNVEV (reference sequence). The CDR3 has 16 amino acids. Losses at the gene ends were 3 bases for V and 4 bases for J; bases not matched to a gene: 10. The chain's CDR3 is CASSFGATGAPYGYTF. CDR3 nucleotides: TGTGCCAGCAGTTTTGGAGCGACAGGGGCTCCCTATGGCTACACCTTC.

The J gene is TRBJ1-2, the V gene TRBV5-4, with 9 bases matching TRBD1. Germline lookup yields CDR1 SGHNT and CDR2 YYREEE (reference sequence). V dropped 0 bases and J dropped 5; count of bases not matched to a gene: 2. The CDR3 sequence is 14 residues long. The CDR3 spells CASSLAGTGYGYTF. For the CDR3, the DNA is TGTGCCAGCAGCTTGGCCGGGACAGGGTATGGCTACACCTTC.

The V and J genes are TRBV9 and TRBJ1-2, with D hard to call. With 3 bases removed from V and 4 bases from J, the gap between germline ends came to 13 bases. The length of the CDR3 is 14 residues. The germline gives CDR1 SGDLS, CDR2 YYNGEE. The CDR3 nucleotides read TGTGCCAGCAGCGCGAGTGGAGGGCTCTATGGCTACACCTTC. Protein: CASSASGGLYGYTF.